Each of the 2 T cell receptor beta chains below was sequenced from the same sample in a study of CXCR3-negative and CXCR3-positive naive CD8 T cells. All TRB cDNA libraries came from 5' RACE performed with UMI labels. TCRdb reprocessed the 5' RACE reads and keeps a single row for each CDR3 protein, giving no DNA. This sample's clone table lists roughly 56,000 distinct CDR3 sequences. The sequenced sample was naive CXCR3- CD8+ T cells from blood. Subset in this sample: CD45RO-CCR7+CD27+CD95- naive CD8+ T cells lacking CXCR3 (TNR3-). The receptors here all came from a human donor in good health. Some clones in this sample may be carry-over from other donors' samples.

The rearrangement joins TRBV29-1 to TRBJ2-1. CDR3 length: 12 amino acids. Germline V lookup: CDR1 SQVTM, CDR2 ANQGSEA. The CDR3 spells CSVDGLANEQFF.

J is TRBJ2-5 and V is TRBV28; no DNA is available, so the TRBD2 call from TCRdb remains unchecked. Germline CDR1 is MDHEN and CDR2 is SYDVKM. The CDR3 length is 13 residues. The CDR3 is CASRRDGAETQYF.